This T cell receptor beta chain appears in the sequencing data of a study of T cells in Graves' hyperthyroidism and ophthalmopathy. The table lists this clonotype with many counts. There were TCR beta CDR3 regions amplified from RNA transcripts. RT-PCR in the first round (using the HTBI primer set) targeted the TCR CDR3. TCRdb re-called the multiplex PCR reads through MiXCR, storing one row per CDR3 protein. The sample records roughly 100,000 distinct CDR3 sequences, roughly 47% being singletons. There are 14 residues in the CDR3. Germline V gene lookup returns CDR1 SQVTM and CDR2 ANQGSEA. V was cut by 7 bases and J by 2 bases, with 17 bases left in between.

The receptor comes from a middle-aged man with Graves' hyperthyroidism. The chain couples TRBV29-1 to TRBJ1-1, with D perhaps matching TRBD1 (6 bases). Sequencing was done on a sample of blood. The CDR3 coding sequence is TGCAGCGCCCCTGGAGGGGGGCCAAACACTGAAGCTTTCTTT. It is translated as CSAPGGGPNTEAFF.